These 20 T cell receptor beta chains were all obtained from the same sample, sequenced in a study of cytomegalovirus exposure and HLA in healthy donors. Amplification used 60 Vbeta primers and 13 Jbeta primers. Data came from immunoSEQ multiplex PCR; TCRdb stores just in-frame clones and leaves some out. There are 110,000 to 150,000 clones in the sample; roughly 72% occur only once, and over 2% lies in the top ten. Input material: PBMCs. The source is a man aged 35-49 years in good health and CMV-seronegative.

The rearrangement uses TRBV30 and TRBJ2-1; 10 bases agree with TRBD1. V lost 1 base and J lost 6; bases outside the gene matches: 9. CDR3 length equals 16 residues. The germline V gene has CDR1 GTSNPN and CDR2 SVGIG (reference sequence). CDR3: CAWSARTGGDVNEQFF. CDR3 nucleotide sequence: TGTGCCTGGAGTGCCAGGACAGGGGGGGACGTCAATGAGCAGTTCTTC.

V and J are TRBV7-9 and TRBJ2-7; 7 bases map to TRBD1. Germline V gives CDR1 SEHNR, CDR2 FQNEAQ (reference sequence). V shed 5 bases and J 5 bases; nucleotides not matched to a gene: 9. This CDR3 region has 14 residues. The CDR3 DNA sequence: TGTGCCAGCAGCCCTACAGGGGCGGCTCACGAGCAGTACTTC. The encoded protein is CASSPTGAAHEQYF.

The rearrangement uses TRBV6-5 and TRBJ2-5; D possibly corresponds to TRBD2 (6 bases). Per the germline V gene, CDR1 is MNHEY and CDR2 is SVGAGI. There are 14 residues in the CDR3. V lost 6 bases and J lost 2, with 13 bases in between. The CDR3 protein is CASRFSGTQETQYF. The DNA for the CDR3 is TGTGCCAGCAGATTTAGCGGAACTCAAGAGACCCAGTACTTC.

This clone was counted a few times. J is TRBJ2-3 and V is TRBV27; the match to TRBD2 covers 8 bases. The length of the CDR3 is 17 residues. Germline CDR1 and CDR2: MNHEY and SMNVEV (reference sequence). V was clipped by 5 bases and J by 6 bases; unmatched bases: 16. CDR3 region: CASSPYGLAPYEDTQYF. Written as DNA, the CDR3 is TGTGCCAGCAGTCCCTACGGACTAGCCCCCTATGAGGATACGCAGTATTTT.

The CDR3 DNA is TGTGCCAGCAGTTATTCTGAAGCTTTCTTT. As protein: CASSYSEAFF. The chain joins TRBV2 to TRBJ1-1; D not resolved. Trimming took off 5 bases at V and 6 bases at J, with 4 bases between the two ends. The germline CDR1 and CDR2 sequences are SNHLY and FYNNEI. This CDR3 is 10 amino acids long.

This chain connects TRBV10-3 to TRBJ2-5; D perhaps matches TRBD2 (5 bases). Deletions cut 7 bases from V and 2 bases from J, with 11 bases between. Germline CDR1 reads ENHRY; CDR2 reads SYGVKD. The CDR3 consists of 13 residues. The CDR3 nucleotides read TGTGCCATCACTGCGGGCCCACAAGAGACCCAGTACTTC. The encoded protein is CAITAGPQETQYF.

CDR3 sequence (DNA): TGTGCCAGCAGCGTTGGTATGGACAGGGGAAGGGCTTTCTTT. Its translation: CASSVGMDRGRAFF. The V and J genes are TRBV9 and TRBJ1-1; 9 bases are a match to TRBD1. The junction had 10 bases not matched to a gene; V was cut back by 2 bases and J by 11 bases. The CDR3 totals 14 residues. From germline, CDR1 is SGDLS and CDR2 YYNGEE.

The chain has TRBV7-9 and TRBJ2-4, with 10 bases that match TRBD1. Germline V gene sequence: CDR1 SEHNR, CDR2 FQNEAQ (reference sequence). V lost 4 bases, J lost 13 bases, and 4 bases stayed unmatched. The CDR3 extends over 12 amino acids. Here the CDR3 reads CASSSGQGQQYF. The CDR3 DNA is TGTGCCAGCAGCTCGGGACAGGGGCAGCAGTACTTC.

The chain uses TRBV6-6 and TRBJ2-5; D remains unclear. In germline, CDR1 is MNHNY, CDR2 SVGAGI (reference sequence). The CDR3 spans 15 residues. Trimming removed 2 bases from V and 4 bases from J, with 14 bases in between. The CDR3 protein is CASSYRPSAGETQYF. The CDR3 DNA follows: TGTGCCAGCAGTTACCGTCCGTCGGCAGGAGAGACCCAGTACTTC.

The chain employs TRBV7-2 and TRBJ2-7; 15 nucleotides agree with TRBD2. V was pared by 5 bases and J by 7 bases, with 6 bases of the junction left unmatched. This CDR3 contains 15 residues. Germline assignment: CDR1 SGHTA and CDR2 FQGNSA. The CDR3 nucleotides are TGTGCCAGCAGCCCCGGACTAGCGGGGGGGAGGGAGCAGTACTTC. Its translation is CASSPGLAGGREQYF.

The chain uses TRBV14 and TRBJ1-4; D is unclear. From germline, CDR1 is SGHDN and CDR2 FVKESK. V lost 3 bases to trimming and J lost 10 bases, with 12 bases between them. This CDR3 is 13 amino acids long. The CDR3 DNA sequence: TGTGCCAGCAGCCAGGAAACCGGGAGAAAACTGTTTTTT. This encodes CASSQETGRKLFF.

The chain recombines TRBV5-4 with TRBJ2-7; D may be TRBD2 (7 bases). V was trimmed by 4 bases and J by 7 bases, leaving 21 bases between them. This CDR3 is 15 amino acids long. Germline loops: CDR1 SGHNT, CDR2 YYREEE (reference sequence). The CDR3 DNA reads TGTGCCAGCAGCCGCGGGGGTCCAGGGGTCAGGGAGCAGTACTTC. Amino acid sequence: CASSRGGPGVREQYF. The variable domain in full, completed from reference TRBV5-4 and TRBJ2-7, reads ETGVTQSPTHLIKTRGQQVTLRCSSQSGHNTVSWYQQALGQGPQFIFQYYREEENGRGNFPPRFSGLQFPNYSSELNVNALELDDSALYLCASSRGGPGVREQYFGPGTRLTVT.

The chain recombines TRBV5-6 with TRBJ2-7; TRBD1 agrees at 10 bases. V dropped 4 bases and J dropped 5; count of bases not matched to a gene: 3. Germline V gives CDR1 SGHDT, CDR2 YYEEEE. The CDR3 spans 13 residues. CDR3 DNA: TGTGCCAGCAGCGCCGGACAGGGGGACGAGCAGTACTTC. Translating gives CASSAGQGDEQYF.

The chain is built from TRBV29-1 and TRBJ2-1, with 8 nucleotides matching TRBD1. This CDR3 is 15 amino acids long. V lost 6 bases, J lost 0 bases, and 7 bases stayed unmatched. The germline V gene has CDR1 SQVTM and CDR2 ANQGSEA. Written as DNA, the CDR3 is TGCAGCGTCGAGACAGGGGTAGACTCCTACAATGAGCAGTTCTTC. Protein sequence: CSVETGVDSYNEQFF.

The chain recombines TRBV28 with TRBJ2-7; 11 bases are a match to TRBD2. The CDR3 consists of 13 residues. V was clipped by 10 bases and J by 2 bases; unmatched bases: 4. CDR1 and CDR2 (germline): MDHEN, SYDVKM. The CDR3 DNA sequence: TGTGCCACCGTTAGCGGGAGGGCCTACGAGCAGTACTTC. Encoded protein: CATVSGRAYEQYF.

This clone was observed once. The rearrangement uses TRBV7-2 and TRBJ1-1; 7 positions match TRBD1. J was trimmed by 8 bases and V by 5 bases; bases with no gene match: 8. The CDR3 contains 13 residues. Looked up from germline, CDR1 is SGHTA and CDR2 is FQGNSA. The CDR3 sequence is CASSPGQSIEAFF. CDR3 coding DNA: TGTGCCAGCAGCCCGGGACAGTCCATCGAAGCTTTCTTT.

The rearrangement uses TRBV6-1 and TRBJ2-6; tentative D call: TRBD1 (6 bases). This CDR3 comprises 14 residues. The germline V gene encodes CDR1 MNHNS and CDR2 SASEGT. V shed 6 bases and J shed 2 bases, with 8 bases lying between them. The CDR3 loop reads CASRNRAGANVLTF. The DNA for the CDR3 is TGTGCCAGCAGGAACAGGGCTGGGGCCAACGTCCTGACTTTC.

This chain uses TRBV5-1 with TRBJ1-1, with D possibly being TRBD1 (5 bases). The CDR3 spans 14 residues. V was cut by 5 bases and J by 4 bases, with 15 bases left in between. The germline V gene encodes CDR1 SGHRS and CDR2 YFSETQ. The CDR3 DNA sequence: TGCGCCAGCAGTCGGGACTTGGGGACCACTGAAGCTTTCTTT. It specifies CASSRDLGTTEAFF.

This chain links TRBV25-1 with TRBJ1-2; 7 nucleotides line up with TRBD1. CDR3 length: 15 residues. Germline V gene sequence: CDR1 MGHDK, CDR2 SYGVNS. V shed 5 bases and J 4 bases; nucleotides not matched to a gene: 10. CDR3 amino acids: CASSSRRDSAYGYTF. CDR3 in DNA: TGTGCCAGCAGTAGTAGACGGGACAGCGCCTATGGCTACACCTTC.

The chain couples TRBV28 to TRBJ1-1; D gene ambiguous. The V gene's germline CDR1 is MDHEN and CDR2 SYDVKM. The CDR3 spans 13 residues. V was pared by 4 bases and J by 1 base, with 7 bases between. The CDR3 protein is CASSSTRNTEAFF. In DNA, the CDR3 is TGTGCCAGCAGTTCAACGAGGAACACTGAAGCTTTCTTT.